This TCR beta chain was obtained from a study of cytomegalovirus exposure and HLA in healthy donors. Study-level background: In a previous analysis, 100 million to 140 million unique TCR beta sequences were found from about 179 million T cells.

Findings and caveats of the study: The authors later found most CMV-associated TCR beta chains appeared HLA-restricted. Several of the most significant clusters appeared, in a later analysis, to be linked to common viral pathogens. Earlier analysis found most TCR beta V segments productive about 90% or about 30% of the time.

In regard to this clone: Its antigen is still unknown.

Germline V lookup: CDR1 MNHEY, CDR2 SVGAGI. The CDR3 spans 15 residues. The J segment lost 4 bases and the V segment lost 6 bases, leaving 8 bases of the junction unmatched. This PCR relied on a set of 60 Vbeta primers and 13 Jbeta primers. TCRdb's table, derived via immunoSEQ multiplex PCR, lists solely in-frame clones and lacks some. This table has around 59,000 clones, roughly 84% appearing once. This clonotype was sampled from a human donor in good health. Sequences were obtained from PBMCs. The chain links TRBV6-5 to TRBJ1-1; TRBD1 matches at 10 bases. CDR3 coding DNA: TGTGCCAGCAGCCGTGACAGGGGGCTTACCACTGAAGCTTTCTTT. This encodes CASSRDRGLTTEAFF.